This passage covers 25 T cell receptor beta chains from one sample sequenced in a study of radiation and T cells in renal cell carcinoma (dated by TCRdb to 2018 to 2020). The intended sense of this specimen's time point label: blood 4 weeks post-SBRT, at nephrectomy. Reading the label with the study, this specimen's treatment or condition is: 15 Gy SBRT to primary tumor, nephrectomy 4 weeks later. The library was produced with the immunoSEQ multiplex PCR assay. TCRdb re-hosts the immuneACCESS table, in-frame sequences only. Its copies lack some clones; in the studies checked, an unresolved V gene accounts for under half of them, and the cause for the rest is not known. Here the sample has around 99,000 clones; 75% to 85% occur a single time. Roughly 7.6% of the sample comes from the top ten. This material consisted of blood, taken from a patient whose treatment included radiotherapy and nephrectomy. The receptors shown here come from a man aged 55 to 70 with renal cell carcinoma.

This rearrangement joins TRBV6-1 to TRBJ2-2; D may be TRBD1 or TRBD2 (5 bases each). Trimming cost V 1 base and J 4 bases, with 13 bases left between them. Germline CDR1 reads MNHNS; CDR2 reads SASEGT. This CDR3 spans 16 amino acids. Here the CDR3 reads CASSEEGRASTGELFF. In nucleotides, the CDR3 is TGTGCCAGCAGTGAAGAGGGGAGAGCCTCCACCGGGGAGCTGTTTTTT.

About this clone: The junction departs from germline at one end; a sequencing error may be responsible. This chain links TRBV5-1 with TRBJ2-5; 8 nucleotides align to TRBD1. Germline assignment: CDR1 SGHRS and CDR2 YFSETQ. The CDR3 length is 15 residues. CDR3 amino acids: CASRLGTGRVETQYF. CDR3 in DNA: TGCGCCAGCAGGTTGGGGACAGGCAGGGTGGAGACCCAGTACTTC.

The sample holds one count of this clone. The chain carries TRBV28 and TRBJ1-1; D is perhaps TRBD1 (5 bases). The CDR3 covers 12 residues. Deletions cut 3 bases from V and 6 bases from J, with 8 bases between. CDR1 and CDR2 (germline): MDHEN, SYDVKM. CDR3 DNA: TGTGCCAGCAGTTTCCGGGGCGCTGAAGCTTTCTTT. This encodes CASSFRGAEAFF.

V gene TRBV6-5 combines with J gene TRBJ2-3; D not certain. Germline CDR1 MNHEY, CDR2 SVGAGI. Trimming cost V 6 bases and J 5 bases, with 9 bases left between them. There are 12 residues in the CDR3. Here the CDR3 reads CASRGLRDTQYF. CDR3 bases: TGTGCCAGCAGGGGTCTAAGAGATACGCAGTATTTT.

The genes are TRBV11-3 and TRBJ2-2; possibly TRBD1 or TRBD2 for D (6 bases each). CDR1 SGHNT and CDR2 YENEEA come from the germline V gene. This CDR3 is 16 amino acids long. The V end lost 1 base, the J end lost 5 bases, and 14 bases lay between the germline ends. Here the CDR3 DNA reads TGTGCCAGCAGCTTAGGGGGGCTAGCGAGGACCGGGGAGCTGTTTTTT. It yields the protein CASSLGGLARTGELFF.

The chain uses TRBV18 and TRBJ2-7; TRBD1 matches at 9 bases. With V trimmed by 3 bases and J by 0 bases, 9 bases remained unmatched. The CDR3 loop spans 17 amino acids. Per germline, CDR1 KGHSH and CDR2 LQKENI. As DNA, the CDR3 is TGTGCCAGCTCACCTCCGGGACAGGGTTCTCTCTCCTACGAGCAGTACTTC. Protein product: CASSPPGQGSLSYEQYF.

The J gene is TRBJ2-2, the V gene TRBV7-9; unclear D gene. This CDR3 region has 14 residues. Germline assignment: CDR1 SEHNR and CDR2 FQNEAQ (reference sequence). V shed 5 bases and J shed 7 bases, with 14 bases lying between them. The CDR3 loop reads CASSRMIQSGELFF. CDR3 sequence (DNA): TGTGCCAGCAGCCGGATGATACAAAGCGGGGAGCTGTTTTTT.

The V and J genes are TRBV29-1 and TRBJ1-1; 7 bases are shared with TRBD1. Germline assignment: CDR1 SQVTM and CDR2 ANQGSEA. The CDR3 consists of 12 residues. Trimming removed 7 bases from V and 1 base from J; junction bases left unmatched: 3. The CDR3 spells CSAYRGNTEAFF. The CDR3 DNA reads as TGCAGCGCCTACAGGGGGAACACTGAAGCTTTCTTT.

The rearrangement joins TRBV30 to TRBJ1-1; possible D gene TRBD1, 6 bases. The CDR3 consists of 13 residues. Germline loops: CDR1 GTSNPN, CDR2 SVGIG (reference sequence). V dropped 4 bases and J dropped 1 base, with 10 bases sitting between them. The CDR3 nucleotides read TGTGCCTGGATGGGACATGCGAACACTGAAGCTTTCTTT. As protein: CAWMGHANTEAFF.

The gene calls are TRBV4-3 and TRBJ2-3; TRBD2 matches 8 bases. This CDR3 has 16 amino acids. V lost 0 bases, J lost 3 bases, and 5 bases stayed unmatched. From germline, CDR1 is LGHNA and CDR2 YSLEER. The CDR3 sequence is CASSQEASGWTDTQYF. The CDR3 nucleotides are TGCGCCAGCAGCCAAGAGGCTAGCGGGTGGACAGATACGCAGTATTTT.

This chain connects TRBV5-6 to TRBJ2-1; 13 bases are a match to TRBD2. The CDR3 has 18 residues. Germline trimming cut 2 bases from V and 5 bases from J; bases unmatched to any gene: 10. Per germline, CDR1 SGHDT and CDR2 YYEEEE. As DNA, the CDR3 is TGTGCCAGCAGCTTCGGTGGCGCGGGACTAGCGGGGCACAATGAGCAGTTCTTC. It specifies CASSFGGAGLAGHNEQFF.

The V gene is TRBV30, the J gene TRBJ2-7, with D perhaps given as TRBD1 or TRBD2 (5 bases each). Per germline, CDR1 GTSNPN and CDR2 SVGIG (reference sequence). Between the trimmed V and J ends, which lost 2 bases and 5 bases, there was a span of 10 bases. The CDR3 runs 12 residues. The CDR3 spells CAWSPGADEQYF. For the CDR3, the DNA is TGTGCCTGGAGTCCCGGGGCGGACGAGCAGTACTTC.

J is TRBJ2-3 and V is TRBV6-1, with 11 bases matching TRBD1. V dropped 2 bases and J dropped 5; count of bases not matched to a gene: 3. The CDR3 consists of 15 residues. The germline gives CDR1 MNHNS, CDR2 SASEGT. CDR3 bases: TGTGCCAGCAGTGAAAGGACAGGGGGCGGAGATACGCAGTATTTT. Its protein is CASSERTGGGDTQYF.

V usage is TRBV19 and J usage is TRBJ2-1; 10 positions match TRBD2. The CDR3 consists of 15 residues. V dropped 8 bases and J dropped 0; count of bases not matched to a gene: 4. The germline CDR1 and CDR2 sequences are LNHDA and SQIVND (reference sequence). Here the CDR3 DNA reads TGTGCCAGTCAGTCTAGCGGGAGCTCCTACAATGAGCAGTTCTTC. Its translation: CASQSSGSSYNEQFF.

V usage is TRBV27 and J usage is TRBJ1-5; 8 bases match TRBD1. The CDR3 loop spans 16 amino acids. Germline trimming cut 6 bases from V and 2 bases from J; bases unmatched to any gene: 9. Germline-derived CDR1 and CDR2 are MNHEY and SMNVEV (reference sequence). For the CDR3, the DNA is TGTGCCAGCAGCCGGACAGGGATGCAGGGCAATCAGCCCCAGCATTTT. Its translation is CASSRTGMQGNQPQHF.

The V gene is TRBV19, the J gene TRBJ2-6; TRBD1 matches 7 bases. Germline V lookup: CDR1 LNHDA, CDR2 SQIVND (reference sequence). J gave up 0 bases and V 2 bases, and 4 bases lay outside the gene matches. There are 17 residues in the CDR3. This chain's CDR3 is CASSIRTGNSGANVLTF. The CDR3 DNA reads TGTGCCAGTAGTATAAGGACAGGCAACTCTGGGGCCAACGTCCTGACTTTC.

The chain carries TRBV6-5 and TRBJ1-3, with 8 positions matching TRBD1. Trimming cost V 4 bases and J 2 bases; bases outside gene matches: 1. There are 14 residues in the CDR3. Germline CDR1 MNHEY, CDR2 SVGAGI. The CDR3 region is CASSLQGAGNTIYF. For the CDR3, the DNA is TGTGCCAGCAGTTTACAGGGGGCTGGAAACACCATATATTTT.

This clone appeared a few times. This sequence joins TRBV7-2 and TRBJ1-1; D is ambiguous. Trimming stripped 1 base from V and 0 bases from J, with 9 bases between. Germline CDR1 and CDR2: SGHTA and FQGNSA. This CDR3 comprises 15 residues. CDR3 loop: CASSLVSDMNTEAFF. CDR3 DNA: TGTGCCAGCAGCTTAGTGAGCGACATGAACACTGAAGCTTTCTTT.

This clone was seen just once. The chain carries TRBV6-9 and TRBJ1-5, with 7 positions matching TRBD1. Germline lookup yields CDR1 MNHGY and CDR2 SVAAGI. The V segment lost 6 bases and the J segment 4 bases; nucleotides outside the gene matches: 6. CDR3 size: 14 residues. Here the CDR3 reads CASREGAGNQPQHF. In nucleotides, the CDR3 is TGTGCCAGCAGAGAGGGGGCAGGAAATCAGCCCCAGCATTTT.

The chain uses TRBV13 and TRBJ2-3; 9 nucleotides align to TRBD2. The CDR3 spans 20 residues. Looked up from germline, CDR1 is PRHDT and CDR2 is FYEKMQ (reference sequence). The J segment lost 6 bases and the V segment lost 5 bases, leaving 24 bases of the junction unmatched. The CDR3 loop is CASSPRGLAGSPGAGDTQYF. CDR3 DNA sequence: TGTGCCAGCAGCCCCCGTGGCCTAGCGGGGTCGCCCGGGGCGGGGGATACGCAGTATTTT.

V usage is TRBV7-2 and J usage is TRBJ1-5, with a tentative D call TRBD1 (5 bases). Looked up from germline, CDR1 is SGHTA and CDR2 is FQGNSA. The CDR3 contains 14 residues. Between the trimmed V and J ends, which lost 5 bases and 7 bases, there was a span of 15 bases. The CDR3 sequence: CASSQDPGPQPQHF. CDR3 coding DNA: TGTGCCAGCAGCCAAGACCCAGGGCCCCAGCCCCAGCATTTT.

V and J are TRBV2 and TRBJ2-3, with D possibly matching TRBD2 (5 bases). Trimming removed 6 bases at V and 2 bases at J, with 6 bases between. Germline V gene sequence: CDR1 SNHLY, CDR2 FYNNEI. CDR3 length: 12 residues. The CDR3 sequence is CASRDFTDTQYF. The CDR3 DNA reads TGTGCCAGCAGGGACTTCACAGATACGCAGTATTTT.

The CDR3 bases are TGCAGCGCCTGGGGACAGGGGGACCACGAGCAGTACTTC. Its protein is CSAWGQGDHEQYF. This chain connects TRBV29-1 to TRBJ2-7, with 11 positions matching TRBD1. Germline V gene lookup returns CDR1 SQVTM and CDR2 ANQGSEA. Trimming took 7 bases from V and 5 from J; bases not matched to a gene: 7. This CDR3 region has 13 residues.

J is TRBJ2-5 and V is TRBV29-1; D might be TRBD1 (5 bases). The CDR3 contains 13 residues. Germline CDR1 reads SQVTM; CDR2 reads ANQGSEA. V was pared by 5 bases and J by 0 bases, with 10 bases between. CDR3 DNA: TGCAGCGTTCATAGGGGCAACCAAGAGACCCAGTACTTC. Its protein is CSVHRGNQETQYF.

The chain couples TRBV19 to TRBJ1-3; 7 bases match TRBD1. Germline-derived CDR1 and CDR2 are LNHDA and SQIVND (reference sequence). The CDR3 is made up of 16 amino acids. V lost 6 bases, J lost 0 bases, and 8 bases stayed unmatched. CDR3: CASSTDRDYSGNTIYF. CDR3 DNA sequence: TGTGCCAGTAGCACAGACAGGGATTACTCTGGAAACACCATATATTTT.